This T cell receptor (beta chain) was sequenced for a study of shared clonotypes between healthy human individuals. Study context: In total, the donors were two women and a few men aged 18 to 49.

About 90 million PBMCs per unsorted sample were used for genomic DNA. Germline V gives CDR1 KGHSH, CDR2 LQKENI. The CDR3 totals 13 residues. Trimming cost V 3 bases and J 0 bases, with 5 bases left between them. Replicate PCRs run on unsorted PBMC used around 0.3 ug DNA, which was 25,000 to 30,000 T cell genomes. In the original analysis: Filtering differed for immunoSEQ, which gave only junction sequences without quality scores. Method: immunoSEQ multiplex PCR; TCRdb's copy keeps in-frame clones and lacks some. The V and J calls and clone size are taken from that table; D and trimming were inferred from the DNA. The repertoire holds about 510,000 clones, with 75% to 80% as singletons. There are many counts of this clone. Distinct nucleotide sequences in the sample also encode this CDR3.

The receptor was isolated from a woman in her forties in good health. Some clones in this sample may be carry-over from other donors' samples. The chain recombines TRBV18 with TRBJ1-1; D gene ambiguous. Material for sequencing was PBMCs. The CDR3, as DNA: TGTGCCAGCTCACCGGCGGTGAACACTGAAGCTTTCTTT. Translating gives CASSPAVNTEAFF.